This entry lists 11 T cell receptor beta chains sequenced from one sample in a study of cytomegalovirus exposure and HLA in healthy donors. PCR was performed using 60 Vbeta and 13 Jbeta primers. The data were produced by immunoSEQ multiplex PCR, yet TCRdb's version contains in-frame clones alone and is incomplete. The table includes more than 95,000 clones, around 10% detected once. Sequencing was performed on PBMCs. These receptors were taken from a man aged 35-49 years in good health and CMV-seropositive.

This clone was observed a handful of times. The V call is TRBV27, the J call TRBJ2-2, with D possibly TRBD1 on 6 matching bases. This CDR3 is built from 16 residues. Trimming took 0 bases from V and 3 from J, leaving 11 bases between them. Per germline, CDR1 MNHEY and CDR2 SMNVEV (reference sequence). The CDR3 DNA reads as TGTGCCAGCAGTTTATCCTATTACAGGGACACCGGGGAGCTGTTTTTT. Translating it yields CASSLSYYRDTGELFF.

V is TRBV7-2 and J is TRBJ1-4; 10 positions agree with TRBD1. This CDR3 is built from 16 residues. Unmatched junction bases numbered 4, after V lost 1 base and J lost 5 bases. Germline loops: CDR1 SGHTA, CDR2 FQGNSA. CDR3 sequence: CASSLGDRGSNEKLFF. The CDR3 DNA reads as TGTGCCAGCAGCTTAGGGGACAGGGGAAGCAATGAAAAACTGTTTTTT.

CDR3 DNA: TGCGCCAGCGCGGTAAACAATGAGCAGTTCTTC. As protein: CASAVNNEQFF. This chain links TRBV5-1 with TRBJ2-1; D gene uncertain. The CDR3 has 11 amino acids. V gave up 7 bases and J gave up 5 bases, with 7 bases separating them. CDR1 and CDR2 (germline): SGHRS, YFSETQ.

This clone has just a few counts. This chain connects TRBV11-2 to TRBJ2-1, with 9 bases fitting TRBD2. The CDR3 length is 14 residues. Germline V gene sequence: CDR1 SGHAT, CDR2 FQNNGV. The V gene end was trimmed by 2 bases and the J gene end by 10 bases; junction bases not matched to a gene: 6. CDR3 sequence reads: CASSLPAGGVEQFF. CDR3 in DNA: TGTGCCAGCAGCTTACCAGCGGGAGGCGTGGAGCAGTTCTTC.

CDR3 in amino acids: CASSQDPGLAGVAKNIQYF. For the CDR3, the DNA is TGTGCCAGCAGCCAAGACCCGGGACTAGCGGGAGTGGCCAAAAACATTCAGTACTTC. J is TRBJ2-4 and V is TRBV7-2; 14 bases align to TRBD2. V dropped 5 bases and J dropped 1; count of bases not matched to a gene: 10. CDR1 is SGHTA and CDR2 is FQGNSA in the germline V gene. The CDR3 consists of 19 residues.

This chain connects TRBV2 to TRBJ2-7; 8 bases align to TRBD2. Trimming cost V 6 bases and J 1 base; bases outside gene matches: 8. The CDR3 contains 15 residues. Germline V gene lookup returns CDR1 SNHLY and CDR2 FYNNEI. The CDR3 DNA reads TGTGCCAGCAGATCTGGTAGCGGGAATTCCTACGAGCAGTACTTC. It is translated as CASRSGSGNSYEQYF.

In its sample, this clone was seen a few times. The V and J genes are TRBV4-3 and TRBJ2-2; TRBD2 agrees at 9 bases. This CDR3 contains 22 residues. Germline assignment: CDR1 LGHNA and CDR2 YSLEER. Losses at the gene ends were 3 bases for V and 0 bases for J; bases not matched to a gene: 20. This CDR3 reads CASSHTQRAGGSISANTGELFF. DNA of the CDR3: TGCGCCAGCAGCCACACACAAAGAGCGGGAGGTTCTATAAGCGCGAACACCGGGGAGCTGTTTTTT.

This rearrangement joins TRBV6-1 to TRBJ2-1; 8 nucleotides line up with TRBD1. The germline CDR1 and CDR2 sequences are MNHNS and SASEGT. V gave up 4 bases and J gave up 2 bases; unmatched junction bases: 4. This CDR3 contains 15 residues. The CDR3 region is CASSGRTGTYNEQFF. CDR3 nucleotide sequence: TGTGCCAGCAGTGGGCGGACAGGGACCTACAATGAGCAGTTCTTC.

There are a few counts of this clone. CDR3 bases: TGCGCCAGCAGACTAGCGGGGTTAGAGACCCAGTACTTC. Protein sequence: CASRLAGLETQYF. This chain connects TRBV5-1 to TRBJ2-5; TRBD2 agrees at 10 bases. Germline CDR1 reads SGHRS; CDR2 reads YFSETQ. The CDR3 consists of 13 residues. V lost 5 bases to trimming and J lost 4 bases; unmatched junction nucleotides: 2.

The chain recombines TRBV4-2 with TRBJ2-7, with 9 bases identical to TRBD1. The CDR3 has 15 amino acids. The germline V gene encodes CDR1 LGHNA and CDR2 YNFKEQ. V lost 5 bases to trimming and J lost 1 base; unmatched junction nucleotides: 6. The CDR3 DNA is TGTGCCAGCAGCTCGGCCGGGACAGGGTCCTACGAGCAGTACTTC. It encodes CASSSAGTGSYEQYF.

The chain links TRBV11-2 to TRBJ2-5; TRBD2 aligns across 8 bases. Germline CDR1 is SGHAT and CDR2 is FQNNGV. The CDR3 extends over 16 amino acids. V trimming: 5 bases; J trimming: 5 bases; junction bases outside the gene matches: 13. CDR3 residues: CASSSTGGGTVETQYF. The CDR3 DNA is TGTGCCAGCAGCAGTACGGGAGGGGGGACTGTGGAGACCCAGTACTTC.